This is a list of T cell receptor beta chains from one sample in a study of tumor-infiltrating lymphocytes in primary liver carcinoma. TCRdb fed the multiplex PCR reads into MiXCR, producing one record per CDR3 protein. The top ten clones hold approximately 18% of a sample with fewer than 250,000 distinct CDR3 sequences, around 85% of them seen once. Sequencing used tumor tissue from primary liver carcinoma. The receptors originated from a man in his forties with primary liver carcinoma and hepatitis B virus infection. Both conserved end residues are part of each CDR3. The D gene is left open where the match is weak. Size values are once, few and many counts, or a class for expanded clones, and some rows have none.

v_call	clone_size	d_call	j_call	cdr3_aa	cdr3_nt
TRBV11-2	.	.	TRBJ2-2	CASSTESDSRELFF	TGTGCCAGCAGCACAGAGTCGGACAGCCGGGAGCTGTTTTTT
TRBV10-3	.	TRBD2	TRBJ2-7	CTISYGTSESYEQYF	TGTACCATCAGCTACGGAACTAGCGAGTCCTACGAGCAGTACTTC
TRBV5-4	.	.	TRBJ2-7	CASSETDWAPEQYF	TGTGCCAGCAGCGAGACAGACTGGGCCCCCGAGCAGTACTTC
TRBV5-5	.	.	TRBJ2-7	CASSFGLSYQQYF	TGTGCCAGCAGCTTCGGACTCTCATACCAGCAGTACTTC
TRBV11-3	.	.	TRBJ2-7	CATRQAVTSYEHYF	TGTGCCACTCGACAGGCAGTGACTTCCTACGAGCATTACTTC
TRBV6-2/TRBV6-3	.	TRBD2	TRBJ2-2	CTSSDIGIRLAKAGELFF	TGTACCAGCAGCGACATAGGGATTCGACTAGCCAAAGCCGGGGAGCTGTTTTTT
TRBV5-1	many	.	TRBJ2-1	CASSLSGGYNEQFF	TGCGCCAGCAGCTTAAGTGGCGGATACAATGAGCAGTTCTTC
TRBV11-2	.	.	TRBJ2-7	CTSSPGGYELYF	TGTACCAGCAGTCCCGGAGGCTACGAGCTGTACTTC
TRBV29-1	.	.	TRBJ2-7	CSVAPWGANHEQHF	TGCAGCGTTGCCCCTTGGGGGGCCAACCACGAGCAGCACTTC
TRBV6-2/TRBV6-3	.	.	TRBJ2-3	CVSSFLGRLGEDTQYF	TGTGTCAGCAGCTTCCTAGGACGGCTTGGGGAAGATACGCAGTATTTT